This TCR beta chain is drawn from a study of blood T cell repertoires in COVID-19. TCRdb keeps only in-frame clones here, not all; method: immunoSEQ multiplex PCR. Here the sample spans about 310,000 clones, 87% being singletons. Trimming stripped 4 bases from V and 1 base from J, with 13 bases between. The length of the CDR3 is 15 residues. The germline gives CDR1 LNHNV, CDR2 YYDKDF (reference sequence). Material for sequencing was PBMCs or T cells enriched from blood (not recorded which). The receptor was derived from a woman between 18 and 29 years old who had recovered from COVID-19. The rearrangement joins TRBV15 to TRBJ1-1; D possibly corresponds to TRBD1 (6 bases). The CDR3 reads CATSTTDRPNTEAFF. CDR3 DNA: TGTGCCACCAGCACAACGGACAGACCGAACACTGAAGCTTTCTTT.